The rows below give T cell receptor beta chains drawn from one sample of a study of cytotoxic CD8 clonotypes in ibrutinib-treated CLL. Measured with immunoSEQ multiplex PCR; TCRdb has only the in-frame clones, and not every one. The data show fewer than 80,000 clones, 45% to 65% seen once. Material: PBMCs, obtained after 12 months of ibrutinib treatment. Source of these receptors: a human donor with chronic lymphocytic leukemia. CDR3s include the opening cysteine and the closing phenylalanine or tryptophan. The D gene is left open where the match is weak. Size is omitted from some rows. Given values are once, few, many or a class for expanded clones.

>13|.|TRBV7-8|.|TRBJ2-3
TGTGCCAGCAGCTTACTCCGCACAGATACGCAGTATTTT
CASSLLRTDTQYF
>13|.|TRBV7-9|.|TRBJ2-2
TGTGCCAGCAGCCTCGGTAGAACCGGGGAGCTGTTTTTT
CASSLGRTGELFF
>18|.|TRBV7-8|.|TRBJ2-3
TGTGCCAGCAGCTTAAATCCCAGCGGGCGCCTGAGCACAGATACGCAGTATTTT
CASSLNPSGRLSTDTQYF
>18|.|TRBV5-1|.|TRBJ2-5
TGCGCCAGCAGCTTGGAAGGTAGCGGGAACAGGGGACAAGAGACCCAGTACTTC
CASSLEGSGNRGQETQYF
>14|.|TRBV2|TRBD1|TRBJ1-2
TGTGCCAGCAGTCCGGGACAGGGGGTTTCTGGCTACACCTTC
CASSPGQGVSGYTF
>13|.|TRBV5-6|.|TRBJ1-1
TGTGCCAGCAGCTTGGGGGGCCCAACTGAAGCTTTCTTT
CASSLGGPTEAFF
>13|many|TRBV6-6|.|TRBJ2-5
TGTGCCAGTCCCTCCCCGGACCAAGAGACCCAGTACTTC
CASPSPDQETQYF
>17|once|TRBV28|.|TRBJ1-4
TGTGCCAGCATAAATGGCGGGGGGCGCGGAGGGGATGAAAAACTGTTTTTT
CASINGGGRGGDEKLFF
>13|few|TRBV29-1|TRBD2|TRBJ2-1
TGCAGCGTTGATAGCGGGAGGGGGCGTGTGAAGTTCTTC
CSVDSGRGRVKFF
>17|few|TRBV14|.|TRBJ2-2
TGTGCCAGCAGCCAAGATCCGGGCGGGGTTAGGACCGGGGAGCTGTTTTTT
CASSQDPGGVRTGELFF
>16|.|TRBV18|.|TRBJ2-3
TGTGCCAGCTCACCACGGACAGCTATGGGAACAGATACGCAGTATTTT
CASSPRTAMGTDTQYF
>14|.|TRBV28|.|TRBJ2-3
TGTGCCAGCAATAAGGACACGAGCACAGATACGCAGTATTTT
CASNKDTSTDTQYF
>12|.|TRBV29-1|.|TRBJ2-3
TGCAGCGTTGACCTAAATACAGATACGCAGTATTTT
CSVDLNTDTQYF
>14|once|TRBV6-1|.|TRBJ1-5
TGTGCCAGCAGTGAAGGTCGGGGAAATCAGCCCCAGCATTTT
CASSEGRGNQPQHF
>15|once|TRBV6-6|.|TRBJ1-3
TGTGCCAGCAGTTACTTACAGGGCGTTGGAAACACCATATATTTT
CASSYLQGVGNTIYF
>15|.|TRBV11-2|TRBD1|TRBJ2-5
TGTGCCAGCAGCTCGACGACAGGGTACCAAGAGACCCAGTACTTC
CASSSTTGYQETQYF
>15|once|TRBV11-2|TRBD2|TRBJ2-7
TGTGCCAGCAGCCAGAGCGGGAGTTGGCAGTACGAGCAGTACTTC
CASSQSGSWQYEQYF
>15|.|TRBV6-1|.|TRBJ1-5
TGTGCCAGCAGTGAATCTCGGGGAGGCAATCAGCCCCAGCATTTT
CASSESRGGNQPQHF
>13|few|TRBV27|.|TRBJ1-1
TGTGCCAGCAGTTTATCGGTGAACACTGAAGCTTTCTTT
CASSLSVNTEAFF
>16|.|TRBV7-2|TRBD1|TRBJ2-7
TGTGCCAGCAGCTTATGGGCAGGGGGCCTGTTCTACGAGCAGTACTTC
CASSLWAGGLFYEQYF
>13|.|TRBV28|.|TRBJ1-1
TGTGCCAGCTCGCTTTGGCTAAACACTGAAGCTTTCTTT
CASSLWLNTEAFF
>16|.|TRBV28|.|TRBJ1-1
TGTGCCAGCAGTGACGAGGGAGGGACACTGAACACTGAAGCTTTCTTT
CASSDEGGTLNTEAFF
>14|once|TRBV30|.|TRBJ1-5
TGTGCCTGGACGGACATCAATAGCAATCAGCCCCAGCATTTT
CAWTDINSNQPQHF
>14|.|TRBV5-6|.|TRBJ2-5
TGTGCCAGCAGCCTCCCCAGTGTCCAAGAGACCCAGTACTTC
CASSLPSVQETQYF
>18|few|TRBV9|TRBD2|TRBJ2-2
TGTGCCAGCAGCGTAGAGGTGACTAGCGGGAGAAACACCGGGGAGCTGTTTTTT
CASSVEVTSGRNTGELFF
>15|.|TRBV7-2|.|TRBJ2-1
TGTGCCAGCAACCCTTTTAGGTCGTCCTACAATGAGCAGTTCTTC
CASNPFRSSYNEQFF
>13|few|TRBV30|.|TRBJ2-2
TGTGCCTGGAGGCACGGGACAGCGGGAGAGCTGTTTTTT
CAWRHGTAGELFF
>14|few|TRBV18|.|TRBJ1-2
TGTGCCAGCTCACCATTGAGTTCATACTATGGCTACACCTTC
CASSPLSSYYGYTF
>14|few|TRBV5-4|.|TRBJ2-3
TGTGCCAGCAGCCGGAGCGGGCCCACAGATACGCAGTATTTT
CASSRSGPTDTQYF
>13|.|TRBV30|.|TRBJ1-1
TGTGCCTGGGGCCGGGCCCTCAACACTGAAGCTTTCTTT
CAWGRALNTEAFF
>15|.|TRBV4-1|TRBD1|TRBJ2-3
TGCGCCAGCAGCCAAGCAGGGGGCGGCACAGATACGCAGTATTTT
CASSQAGGGTDTQYF
>15|.|TRBV7-2|.|TRBJ2-2
TGTGCCAGCACCCTAAGACTAACGAACACCGGGGAGCTGTTTTTT
CASTLRLTNTGELFF
>14|few|TRBV6-1|TRBD1|TRBJ1-5
TGTGCCAGCAGTAAACGACAGGGAGGTCAGCCCCAGCATTTT
CASSKRQGGQPQHF
>15|.|TRBV4-2|.|TRBJ1-5
TGTGCCAGCAGCCATGACGGCGTTAGCAATCAGCCCCAGCATTTT
CASSHDGVSNQPQHF
>12|medium-sized|TRBV6-5|.|TRBJ1-2
TGTGCCAGCAGTACCCAGGGGAATGGCTACACCTTC
CASSTQGNGYTF
>13|few|TRBV5-1|TRBD1|TRBJ1-2
TGCGCCAGCAGCTTTGACAGGGACTATGGCTACACCTTC
CASSFDRDYGYTF
>11|.|TRBV7-2|.|TRBJ2-3
TGTGCCAGCAGCCAGACAGATACGCAGTATTTT
CASSQTDTQYF
>12|.|TRBV27|.|TRBJ1-2
TGTGCCAGCAGCCCGGGACTAGGAGGCTACACCTTC
CASSPGLGGYTF
>13|.|TRBV7-9|TRBD1|TRBJ2-3
TGTGCCAGCCGGGACAGGGGTACAGATACGCAGTATTTT
CASRDRGTDTQYF
>14|.|TRBV19|TRBD1|TRBJ2-1
TGTGCCAGTAGTAGCACAGGGGGCGGTGGTGAGCAGTTCTTC
CASSSTGGGGEQFF
>15|.|TRBV7-6|.|TRBJ2-5
TGTGCCAGCAGCTCCCGGGACTCGGAACAAGAGACCCAGTACTTC
CASSSRDSEQETQYF
>14|.|TRBV28|.|TRBJ2-5
TGTGCCAGCAGTTTACCTACCCCGAAGGGGACCCAGTACTTC
CASSLPTPKGTQYF
>16|once|TRBV5-4|.|TRBJ2-6
TGTGCCAGCAGCAGGGACCCGGGGGCTGGGGCCAACGTCCTGACTTTC
CASSRDPGAGANVLTF
>17|.|TRBV1|.|TRBJ1-2
TGCACCAGCAGCCAAGGTTGGCTAGGGGGCCCTAACTATGGCTACACCTTC
CTSSQGWLGGPNYGYTF
>14|.|TRBV5-6|TRBD1|TRBJ2-7
TGTGCCAGCAGGGAACAGGGGGTCTCCTACGAGCAGTACTTC
CASREQGVSYEQYF
>15|.|TRBV2|.|TRBJ1-2
TGTGCCAGCAGTCCGCAACCCACGGGGTTCTATGGCTACACCTTC
CASSPQPTGFYGYTF
>12|few|TRBV2|TRBD1|TRBJ2-7
TGTGCCAGCGGGGACAGGGTCCACGAGCAGTACTTC
CASGDRVHEQYF
>18|.|TRBV27|.|TRBJ2-2
TGTGCCAGCAGTTTAAGACCTAGTATCGGGGTGGCCACCGGGGAGCTGTTTTTT
CASSLRPSIGVATGELFF